This TCR beta chain is from a study of CD8 T cells in ankylosing spondylitis. Molecular-barcoded quantitative 5'-RACE produced these TCR beta libraries. TCRdb called the 5' RACE reads again in MiXCR, with one record for every CDR3 protein. Of about 450,000 distinct CDR3 sequences in the sample, 25% to 30% were seen once. Of note for this clonotype: The antigen is not known.

The CDR3 consists of 13 residues. Germline V lookup: CDR1 MNHNS, CDR2 SASEGT. V was shortened by 1 base and J by 1 base, with 4 bases between the two germline ends. Study-level results: Relatively rare in peripheral blood, disease-linked clones were also CD8+. Clones linked to disease were reported to show significant enrichment in matched ankylosing spondylitis synovial fluid. Blood from ankylosing spondylitis patients appeared to carry a characteristic roughly 8-variant TCR beta motif.

Sequencing was done on a sample of blood, either unsorted or a sorted T cell fraction (not recorded which). The clonotype comes from a male donor with ankylosing spondylitis. The rearrangement uses TRBV6-1 and TRBJ2-5; D not certain. CDR3 amino acids: CASSEDTQETQYF. Here the CDR3 DNA reads TGTGCCAGCAGTGAAGACACCCAAGAGACCCAGTACTTC.